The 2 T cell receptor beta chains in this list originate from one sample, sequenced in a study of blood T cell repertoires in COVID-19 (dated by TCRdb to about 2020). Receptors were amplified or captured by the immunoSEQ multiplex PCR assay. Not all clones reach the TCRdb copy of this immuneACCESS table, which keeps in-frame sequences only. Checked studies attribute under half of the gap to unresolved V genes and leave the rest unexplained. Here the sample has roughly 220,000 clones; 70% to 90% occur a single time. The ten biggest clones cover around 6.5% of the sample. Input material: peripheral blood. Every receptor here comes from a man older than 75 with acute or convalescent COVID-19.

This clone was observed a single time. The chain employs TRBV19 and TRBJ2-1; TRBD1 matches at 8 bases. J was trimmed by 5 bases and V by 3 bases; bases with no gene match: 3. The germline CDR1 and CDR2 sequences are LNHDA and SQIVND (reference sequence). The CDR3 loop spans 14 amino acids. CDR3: CASSIRTGNNEQFF. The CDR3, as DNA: TGTGCCAGTAGTATTAGGACAGGGAACAATGAGCAGTTCTTC.

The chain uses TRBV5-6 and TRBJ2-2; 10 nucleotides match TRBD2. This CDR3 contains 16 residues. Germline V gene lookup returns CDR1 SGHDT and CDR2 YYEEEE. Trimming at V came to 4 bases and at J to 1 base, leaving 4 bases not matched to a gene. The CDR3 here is CASSLRTSGNTGELFF. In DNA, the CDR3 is TGTGCCAGCAGCCTCAGGACTAGCGGGAACACCGGGGAGCTGTTTTTT.